Each of the 7 T cell receptor beta chains below was sequenced from the same sample in a study of identifying expanded T cells in peripheral blood. Measured with immunoSEQ multiplex PCR; TCRdb has only the in-frame clones, and not every one. The table has under 95,000 clones, approximately 89% seen once. The sample taken for sequencing was blood. Receptor source: a person between 18 and 75 years old in good health.

V is TRBV19 and J is TRBJ1-1; 10 bases map to TRBD1. Germline V gives CDR1 LNHDA, CDR2 SQIVND (reference sequence). This CDR3 region has 14 residues. V gave up 8 bases and J gave up 7 bases; unmatched junction bases: 10. CDR3 bases: TGTGCCAGTTTCTCCCGGGACAGGGGACTTGAAGCTTTCTTT. This sequence encodes CASFSRDRGLEAFF.

V and J are TRBV7-2 and TRBJ2-3, with D possibly matching TRBD2 (6 bases). The CDR3 totals 17 residues. The ends were cut back, 2 bases at V and 0 bases at J, with 15 bases in the middle. Germline V gene data show CDR1 as SGHTA and CDR2 as FQGNSA. The CDR3 DNA sequence: TGTGCCAGCAGCTTACGTCCGTCCGGGGGAAGCACAGATACGCAGTATTTT. This translates into CASSLRPSGGSTDTQYF.

V is TRBV18 and J is TRBJ2-3; D unresolved. The CDR3 has 13 residues. Deletions cut 6 bases from V and 5 bases from J, with 12 bases between. Germline-derived CDR1 and CDR2 are KGHSH and LQKENI. The CDR3, as DNA: TGTGCCAGCTCCCCCTTCGATGGAGATACGCAGTATTTT. It is translated as CASSPFDGDTQYF. Full variable domain (missing parts from reference TRBV18 and TRBJ2-3): NAGVMQNPRHLVRRRGQEARLRCSPMKGHSHVYWYRQLPEEGLKFMVYLQKENIIDESGMPKERFSAEFPKEGPSILRIQQVVRGDSAAYFCASSPFDGDTQYFGPGTRLTVL.

The chain joins TRBV4-1 to TRBJ1-2, with 7 bases aligning to TRBD1. This CDR3 is built from 15 residues. Germline-derived CDR1 and CDR2 are MGHRA and YSYEKL. With 6 bases clipped from V and 4 bases from J, the junction kept 11 bases outside the gene matches. CDR3 nucleotides: TGCGCCAGCAGGAAAGGGACAGCGAATGGCTATGGCTACACCTTC. Amino acid sequence: CASRKGTANGYGYTF.

The V gene is TRBV7-9, the J gene TRBJ2-7; TRBD1 aligns across 8 bases. This CDR3 has 14 amino acids. The V gene's germline CDR1 is SEHNR and CDR2 FQNEAQ (reference sequence). J was trimmed by 2 bases and V by 5 bases; bases with no gene match: 5. For the CDR3, the DNA is TGTGCCAGCAGCGGTCCGGGACAGGCCTACGAGCAGTACTTC. It specifies CASSGPGQAYEQYF. Together with reference TRBV7-9 and TRBJ2-7, the CDR3 gives the full variable domain: DTGVSQNPRHKITKRGQNVTFRCDPISEHNRLYWYRQTLGQGPEFLTYFQNEAQLEKSRLLSDRFSAERPKGSFSTLEIQRTEQGDSAMYLCASSGPGQAYEQYFGPGTRLTVT.

The chain has TRBV7-2 and TRBJ1-4; D remains ambiguous. The germline V gene has CDR1 SGHTA and CDR2 FQGNSA. V lost 1 base and J lost 7, with 7 bases in between. The CDR3 has 13 amino acids. DNA for the CDR3: TGTGCCAGCAGCTTAGGAGTCCCTGAAAAACTGTTTTTT. Protein sequence: CASSLGVPEKLFF.

As DNA, the CDR3 is TGTGCCAGCAGTTACAATCCAGGGGGTACCGGGGAGCTGTTTTTT. It specifies CASSYNPGGTGELFF. The chain combines TRBV6-5 with TRBJ2-2; 7 positions match TRBD1. The CDR3 loop spans 15 amino acids. The ends lost 2 bases at V and 5 bases at J; junction bases unmatched: 5. The germline V gene encodes CDR1 MNHEY and CDR2 SVGAGI.